A selection of T cell receptor beta chains follows, all from one sample in a study of human T cells and chemical hapten exposure. TCRdb analysed the RACE reads with MiXCR anew, one entry per CDR3 protein. There are roughly 92,000 distinct CDR3 sequences in the sample; roughly an eighth occur only once, and approximately 3.3% lies in the top ten. The sample in question was whole blood, obtained in connection with sensitization to the hapten diphenylcyclopropenone (DPC). The receptors were gathered from a woman aged 40 to 49 with alopecia areata. Some clones in this sample may be carry-over from other donors' samples. Both conserved end residues are part of each CDR3. The order of the fields is clone size, J gene, V gene, D gene, CDR3 DNA, CDR3 protein. The D gene is left open where the match is weak. Clone size is shown for a subset of rows, as once, few, many or a class of expanded clone.

>.|TRBJ2-3|TRBV29-1|.
TGCAGCGTTGACAGGGATCTCACAGATACGCAGTATTTT
CSVDRDLTDTQYF
>many|TRBJ1-3|TRBV7-2|.
TGTGCCAGCGGGACCTCTGGAAACACCATATATTTT
CASGTSGNTIYF
>few|TRBJ2-7|TRBV6-2/TRBV6-3|TRBD1
TGTGCCAGCAGTTACCCTGGACAGGTCTTCTACGAGCAGTACTTC
CASSYPGQVFYEQYF
>many|TRBJ1-1|TRBV18|.
TGTGCCAGCTCACTCGGACAGACCTTGAACACTGAAGCTTTCTTT
CASSLGQTLNTEAFF
>medium-sized|TRBJ2-7|TRBV20-1|TRBD2
TGCAGTGCTGGGACTAGCCCCGGACTCCACGAGCAGTACTTC
CSAGTSPGLHEQYF
>few|TRBJ1-1|TRBV3-1|.
TGTGCCAGCAGCCAAGACCCCAGGGGGAACACTGAAGCTTTCTTT
CASSQDPRGNTEAFF
>few|TRBJ2-7|TRBV29-1|.
TGCAGCGCCCAGGAACAGATGTTTGCGGAGCAGTACTTC
CSAQEQMFAEQYF
>many|TRBJ1-1|TRBV6-6|.
TGTGCCAGCAGTTCGAGGGTTAACACTGAAGCTTTCTTT
CASSSRVNTEAFF
>.|TRBJ2-3|TRBV7-3|.
TGTGCCAGCAGCCCGGGACTTCGCCCAGATACGCAGTATTTT
CASSPGLRPDTQYF
>.|TRBJ2-2|TRBV5-8|.
TGTGCCAGCAGCACGTCAGCAGGATGGAGGAACACCGGGGAGCTGTTTTTT
CASSTSAGWRNTGELFF
>many|TRBJ2-5|TRBV19|TRBD1
TGTGCCACTAGACAGGGGGCGCGAGAGACCCAGTACTTC
CATRQGARETQYF
>few|TRBJ1-4|TRBV3-1|.
TGTGCCAGCAGTCTCAGGGCCGCTAATGAAAAACTGTTTTTT
CASSLRAANEKLFF
>many|TRBJ2-3|TRBV28|TRBD1
TGTGCCAGCAGTTCCCCCAGGGGGAGTACAGATACGCAGTATTTT
CASSSPRGSTDTQYF
>.|TRBJ2-5|TRBV29-1|TRBD2
TGCACCGGGGGGAAAGGAGGGGAGACCCAGTACTTC
CTGGKGGETQYF
>few|TRBJ2-5|TRBV7-2|.
TGTGCCAGCAGCCGGACTATCGGCCAAGAGACCCAGTACTTC
CASSRTIGQETQYF
>.|TRBJ2-2|TRBV20-1|.
TGCAGTGCTATGGCTGGGTCCTGGGGGGAGCTGTTTTTT
CSAMAGSWGELFF
>few|TRBJ2-1|TRBV2|TRBD2
TGTGCCAGCAGTCCCCGAGTAGCGGGAGGGCCGGGTGAGCAGTTCTTC
CASSPRVAGGPGEQFF
>many|TRBJ1-3|TRBV9|.
TGTGCCAGCAGCGTAGCGTCCCCCGGGACCTCCCACGTCAGCTCTGGAAACACCATATATTTT
CASSVASPGTSHVSSGNTIYF
>.|TRBJ1-1|TRBV11-3|.
TGTGCCAGCAGCTTCGGCCAGGGGAAAGCTTTCTTT
CASSFGQGKAFF
>many|TRBJ2-5|TRBV14|.
TGTGCCAGCAGCCAACGGGACTACCAAGAGACCCAGTACTTC
CASSQRDYQETQYF
>many|TRBJ2-7|TRBV5-1|.
TGCGCCAGCAGCTTGCTTGGGAGCTCTTCGAACGAGCAGTACTTC
CASSLLGSSSNEQYF
>many|TRBJ1-1|TRBV6-2/TRBV6-3|TRBD1
TGTGCCAGCAGTTTCGCAGGGGGTTTGAACACTGAAGCTTTCTTT
CASSFAGGLNTEAFF
>many|TRBJ1-5|TRBV19|.
TGTGCCAGTAGTCCCGGGAGGCAGGGCAATCAGCCCCAGCATTTT
CASSPGRQGNQPQHF
>many|TRBJ2-5|TRBV28|.
TGTGCCAGCAGTTTATTAGGGCAGCAAGAGACCCAGTACTTC
CASSLLGQQETQYF
>many|TRBJ2-1|TRBV20-1|TRBD2
TGCAGTGCCACTAGCGGGGGGGCCAGGGATGAGCAGTTCTTC
CSATSGGARDEQFF
>few|TRBJ2-2|TRBV28|.
TGTGCCAGCAGTTTTGTGACAGGCCTGAACACCGGGGAGCTGTTTTTT
CASSFVTGLNTGELFF
>.|TRBJ2-5|TRBV7-9|.
TGTGCCAGCAGCTTACAACAGGGTTGGTCCGGTGGAGAGACCCAGTACTTC
CASSLQQGWSGGETQYF
>many|TRBJ2-7|TRBV18|TRBD1
TGTGCCAGCTCACCACAGGGGGCATACGAGCAGTACTTC
CASSPQGAYEQYF
>many|TRBJ2-7|TRBV6-1|TRBD1
TGTGCCAGCAGTACCGATTGGGGACAGATACCCTACGAGCAGTACTTC
CASSTDWGQIPYEQYF
>few|TRBJ1-5|TRBV19|.
TGTGCCAGTAGTCGAATGGAGGGGAATCAGCCCCAGCATTTT
CASSRMEGNQPQHF
>.|TRBJ1-2|TRBV6-1|.
TGTGCCAGCAGTGAAGCGACCGGCTATGGCTACACCTTC
CASSEATGYGYTF
>many|TRBJ2-7|TRBV6-2/TRBV6-3|.
TGTGCCAGCAGCAAGGCAGGGACCTACGAGCAGTACTTC
CASSKAGTYEQYF
>many|TRBJ2-1|TRBV7-2|.
TGTGCCAGCAGGCCCGGGGCTCTCGCGACCCATGAGCAGTTCTTC
CASRPGALATHEQFF
>many|TRBJ2-5|TRBV7-2|.
TGTGCCACCAAGGGCCCGAACCAAGAGACCCAGTACTTC
CATKGPNQETQYF
>few|TRBJ2-3|TRBV20-1|TRBD1
TGCAGTTCAGGGGGAAAAGCAGATACGCAGTATTTT
CSSGGKADTQYF
>many|TRBJ2-3|TRBV12-3/TRBV12-4|.
TGTGCCAGCAGTCCCCTGGGGGCGGGGGGCACAGATACGCAGTATTTT
CASSPLGAGGTDTQYF
>many|TRBJ1-1|TRBV5-1|TRBD1
TGCGCCAGCAGCTTGGTACAGGGGGCATTTGAAGCTTTCTTT
CASSLVQGAFEAFF
>few|TRBJ2-7|TRBV29-1|.
TGCAGCGCCTCCCGTAGGCCCAGCGACGAGCAGTACTTC
CSASRRPSDEQYF
>few|TRBJ2-7|TRBV4-3|TRBD1
TGCGCCAGCAGCCAAGATACCTTCAGGGGGGAGCAGTACTTC
CASSQDTFRGEQYF
>many|TRBJ2-5|TRBV27|TRBD1
TGTGCCAGCAGTTCAGGGACAGGGAGGAACCAAGAGACCCAGTACTTC
CASSSGTGRNQETQYF
>many|TRBJ1-6|TRBV4-3|.
TGCGCCAGCAGCCAAGAAGTGGGACAATATAATTCACCCCTCCACTTT
CASSQEVGQYNSPLHF
>many|TRBJ1-5|TRBV27|.
TGTGCCAGCAGTAGGGGGGTTGGCAATCAGCCCCAGCATTTT
CASSRGVGNQPQHF
>.|TRBJ1-6|TRBV20-1|TRBD1
TGCAGTGCTAGTGGACAGGGTTCACCCCTCCACTTT
CSASGQGSPLHF
>many|TRBJ2-3|TRBV10-2|TRBD1
TGCGCCAGCAGTGAGCAGGACAGGGTCACAGATACGCAGTATTTT
CASSEQDRVTDTQYF
>.|TRBJ2-5|TRBV20-1|TRBD2
TGCAGTGCTAGACCGGGACTAGCGGGAGGGCTAGAGACCCAGTACTTC
CSARPGLAGGLETQYF
>.|TRBJ2-7|TRBV18|TRBD1
TGTGCCAGCTCACCACAAAGACAGGGTGAGGACGAGCAGTACTTC
CASSPQRQGEDEQYF
>many|TRBJ2-1|TRBV29-1|TRBD1
TGCAGCGTTGATAACCTAGCAGGGGGCTCGTCCGGTGAGCAGTTCTTC
CSVDNLAGGSSGEQFF
>few|TRBJ2-5|TRBV6-2/TRBV6-3|.
TGTGCCAGCAGTTACTTGACGGATGATCTTGGGACCCAGTACTTC
CASSYLTDDLGTQYF
>many|TRBJ2-4|TRBV7-8|TRBD1
TGTGCCAGCAGCTCTGGGACAGCCATAGCCAAAAACATTCAGTACTTC
CASSSGTAIAKNIQYF
>few|TRBJ2-2|TRBV12-3/TRBV12-4|.
TGTGCCAGCAGTCCGAGACAGGGAGGCGACACCGGGGAGCTGTTTTTT
CASSPRQGGDTGELFF
>few|TRBJ2-1|TRBV4-3|.
TGCGCCAGCAGCCAAGGTTTGGGTCGGAGCGAGCAGTTCTTC
CASSQGLGRSEQFF
>.|TRBJ2-7|TRBV20-1|TRBD2
TGCAGTGCTAGAGACGCTAGCGGGGGAACCTACGAGCAGTACTTC
CSARDASGGTYEQYF
>few|TRBJ2-7|TRBV7-3|.
TGTGCCAGCAGCCCTCCGACTAGTAAGGACGAGCAGTACTTC
CASSPPTSKDEQYF
>few|TRBJ2-2|TRBV5-4|.
TGTGCCAGCAGCCCCGGACGGACCGACACCGGGGAGCTGTTTTTT
CASSPGRTDTGELFF